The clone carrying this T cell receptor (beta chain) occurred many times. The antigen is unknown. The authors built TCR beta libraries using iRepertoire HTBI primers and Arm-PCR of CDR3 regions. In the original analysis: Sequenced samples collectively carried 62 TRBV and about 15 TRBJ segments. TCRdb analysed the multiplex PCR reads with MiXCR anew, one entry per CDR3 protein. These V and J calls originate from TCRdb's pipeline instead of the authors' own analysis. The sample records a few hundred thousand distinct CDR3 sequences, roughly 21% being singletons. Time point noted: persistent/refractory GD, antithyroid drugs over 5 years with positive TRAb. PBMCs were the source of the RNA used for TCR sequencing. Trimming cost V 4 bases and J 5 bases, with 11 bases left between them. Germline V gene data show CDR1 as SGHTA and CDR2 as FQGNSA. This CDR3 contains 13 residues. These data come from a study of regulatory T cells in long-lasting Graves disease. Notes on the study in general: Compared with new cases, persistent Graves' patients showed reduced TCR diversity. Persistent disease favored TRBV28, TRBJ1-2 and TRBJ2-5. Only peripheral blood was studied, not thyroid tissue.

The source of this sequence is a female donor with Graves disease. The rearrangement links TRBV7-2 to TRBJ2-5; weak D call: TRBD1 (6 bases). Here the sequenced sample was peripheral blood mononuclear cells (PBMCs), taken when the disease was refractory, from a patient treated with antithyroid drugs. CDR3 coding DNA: TGTGCCAGCAGCTCCCCTAGGGGGGAGACCCAGTACTTC. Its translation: CASSSPRGETQYF.